The rows below give T cell receptor beta chains drawn from one sample of a study of technical replicates of blood from a few donors. Libraries were prepared by immunoSEQ multiplex PCR; TCRdb keeps only in-frame clonotypes and omits some of them. The sample shows about 97,000 clones, approximately 96% of them seen only once. The source material was T cells isolated from PBMCs. These receptor sequences come from a human donor in good health. The CDR3 runs from the conserved cysteine through the conserved F or W. A D gene is named only where the DNA matches it firmly. Some rows mark clone size as missing; the rest say once, few, many or name a class of expanded clone.

cdr3_length j_call v_call clone_size d_call cdr3_aa cdr3_nt
13 TRBJ2-3 TRBV27 once - CASSLLALDTQYF TGTGCCAGCAGTCTATTAGCGTTAGATACGCAGTATTTT
13 TRBJ2-7 TRBV6-6 - - CASTLGVSDEQYF TGTGCCAGCACCCTAGGGGTGAGCGACGAGCAGTACTTC
12 TRBJ2-1 TRBV7-9 - - CASSFGGHEQFF TGTGCCAGCAGCTTCGGAGGCCATGAGCAGTTCTTC
14 TRBJ2-1 TRBV5-1 - TRBD2 CASSSRTSPNEQFF TGCGCCAGCAGCTCCCGGACTAGCCCTAATGAGCAGTTCTTC
15 TRBJ2-1 TRBV28 - TRBD1 CASPSGQGSYNEQFF TGTGCCAGCCCCTCAGGACAGGGTTCCTACAATGAGCAGTTCTTC
12 TRBJ2-3 TRBV28 - - CASISGTDTQYF TGTGCCAGCATAAGCGGCACAGATACGCAGTATTTT
14 TRBJ2-7 TRBV7-8 - - CASSLGGVVNEQYF TGTGCCAGCAGCCTCGGAGGGGTGGTTAACGAGCAGTACTTC
14 TRBJ2-1 TRBV9 - TRBD2 CASSSGGRWNEQFF TGTGCCAGCAGCTCCGGCGGGAGATGGAATGAGCAGTTCTTC
13 TRBJ1-2 TRBV5-1 - - CASSLGRDYGYTF TGCGCCAGCAGCTTGGGCAGGGACTATGGCTACACCTTC
15 TRBJ2-2 TRBV9 - - CASSAYQGGTGELFF TGTGCCAGCAGCGCGTACCAGGGAGGTACCGGGGAGCTGTTTTTT
15 TRBJ2-7 TRBV6-5 - - CASSYSAGVYQEQYF TGTGCCAGCAGTTACTCGGCAGGGGTCTATCAAGAGCAGTACTTC
16 TRBJ2-7 TRBV7-2 - TRBD2 CASSLIGAGGSYEQYF TGTGCCAGCAGCTTAATAGGGGCGGGAGGCAGCTACGAGCAGTACTTC
14 TRBJ2-2 TRBV4-1 - - CASSQAQVTGELFF TGCGCCAGCAGCCAAGCCCAGGTCACCGGGGAGCTGTTTTTT
15 TRBJ2-7 TRBV7-3 - - CASSPGLGQVYEQYF TGTGCCAGCAGCCCAGGGTTGGGACAAGTCTACGAGCAGTACTTC
14 TRBJ2-7 TRBV9 - TRBD1 CASSEGQASYEQYF TGTGCCAGCAGCGAGGGACAGGCGTCCTACGAGCAGTACTTC
12 TRBJ2-1 TRBV29-1 once - CSVDQDTNEQFF TGCAGCGTTGACCAGGATACTAATGAGCAGTTCTTC
17 TRBJ1-4 TRBV19 - TRBD1 CASSTNRLQGANEKLFF TGTGCCAGTAGTACGAACCGACTACAGGGGGCTAATGAAAAACTGTTTTTT
16 TRBJ2-1 TRBV7-3 - TRBD2 CASSREAGISYNEQFF TGTGCCAGCAGCCGGGAAGCGGGAATCTCCTACAATGAGCAGTTCTTC
16 TRBJ2-2 TRBV9 - TRBD2 CASSETSGANTGELFF TGTGCCAGCAGCGAAACTAGCGGGGCGAACACCGGGGAGCTGTTTTTT
15 TRBJ2-2 TRBV6-1 - TRBD2 CASSPAGGNTGELFF TGTGCCAGCAGTCCCGCGGGAGGGAACACCGGGGAGCTGTTTTTT
12 TRBJ1-2 TRBV7-9 - - CASSPPHRGYTF TGTGCCAGCAGCCCACCACACCGTGGCTACACCTTC
14 TRBJ2-5 TRBV9 - TRBD1 CASSAQGVAETQYF TGTGCCAGCAGCGCCCAGGGGGTAGCGGAGACCCAGTACTTC
14 TRBJ1-4 TRBV15 - - CATSREGGSEKLFF TGTGCCACCAGCAGAGAAGGGGGTAGTGAAAAACTGTTTTTT
14 TRBJ2-7 TRBV9 - TRBD1 CASSPGQGTYEQYF TGTGCCAGCAGCCCGGGACAGGGAACCTACGAGCAGTACTTC
15 TRBJ2-7 TRBV29-1 - - CSVEFLASGVNEQYF TGCAGCGTTGAATTTTTGGCTTCCGGAGTCAACGAGCAGTACTTC
20 TRBJ2-1 TRBV19 - TRBD2 CASSKLLAGGPSLTYNEQFF TGTGCCAGTAGTAAACTACTAGCGGGAGGGCCGAGTCTCACCTACAATGAGCAGTTCTTC
14 TRBJ1-1 TRBV28 - - CASSLEGENTEAFF TGTGCCAGCAGCCTAGAGGGGGAGAACACTGAAGCTTTCTTT
15 TRBJ2-3 TRBV11-3 - - CASSRRAPITDTQYF TGTGCCAGCAGCCGGAGGGCCCCCATCACAGATACGCAGTATTTT
16 TRBJ1-1 TRBV7-8 - - CASSLEMGVREAEAFF TGTGCCAGCAGCTTAGAAATGGGGGTGAGGGAGGCTGAAGCTTTCTTT
14 TRBJ2-3 TRBV6-1 - - CASWVTDYTDTQYF TGTGCCAGTTGGGTGACAGATTACACAGATACGCAGTATTTT
16 TRBJ2-7 TRBV28 - - CASSLPPGLMLYEQYF TGTGCCAGCAGTCTACCTCCCGGACTGATGCTCTACGAGCAGTACTTC
14 TRBJ2-7 TRBV5-8 - - CASSLQGLIYEQYF TGTGCCAGCAGCTTGCAGGGTCTAATCTACGAGCAGTACTTC
15 TRBJ1-1 TRBV28 - - CASSLLAGLNTEAFF TGTGCCAGCAGTTTATTAGCAGGGCTAAACACTGAAGCTTTCTTT
14 TRBJ1-1 TRBV5-1 - - CASRWGAENTEAFF TGCGCCAGCAGGTGGGGCGCCGAGAACACTGAAGCTTTCTTT
15 TRBJ2-2 TRBV6-5 - - CASSYYQTNTGELFF TGTGCCAGCAGTTACTACCAGACGAACACCGGGGAGCTGTTTTTT
15 TRBJ1-5 TRBV28 - TRBD1 CASSLDRGGNQPQHF TGTGCCAGCAGTTTAGACAGGGGCGGTAATCAGCCCCAGCATTTT
13 TRBJ1-3 TRBV7-6 - - CASSFGGGNTIYF TGTGCCAGCAGCTTTGGCGGTGGAAACACCATATATTTT
16 TRBJ2-3 TRBV19 - - CASSISIRFSTDTQYF TGTGCCAGTAGTATATCGATCCGGTTTAGCACAGATACGCAGTATTTT
14 TRBJ1-5 TRBV6-1 - - CASRDSGSNQPQHF TGTGCCAGCAGGGACAGTGGTAGCAATCAGCCCCAGCATTTT
13 TRBJ1-2 TRBV7-3 - - CASSLVGGYGYTF TGTGCCAGCAGCTTAGTGGGGGGCTATGGCTACACCTTC
14 TRBJ2-5 TRBV5-6 - - CASSFGAVKETQYF TGTGCCAGCAGCTTTGGGGCAGTAAAAGAGACCCAGTACTTC
14 TRBJ1-5 TRBV4-3 - TRBD1 CASSPRQGVQPQHF TGCGCCAGCAGCCCCCGACAGGGCGTTCAGCCCCAGCATTTT
14 TRBJ2-1 TRBV5-1 - TRBD2 CASSLELAGSSQFF TGCGCCAGCAGCTTGGAGCTAGCGGGATCCTCCCAGTTCTTC
15 TRBJ2-1 TRBV4-1 - TRBD2 CASSHERGSYNEQFF TGCGCCAGCAGCCACGAGCGGGGCTCCTACAATGAGCAGTTCTTC